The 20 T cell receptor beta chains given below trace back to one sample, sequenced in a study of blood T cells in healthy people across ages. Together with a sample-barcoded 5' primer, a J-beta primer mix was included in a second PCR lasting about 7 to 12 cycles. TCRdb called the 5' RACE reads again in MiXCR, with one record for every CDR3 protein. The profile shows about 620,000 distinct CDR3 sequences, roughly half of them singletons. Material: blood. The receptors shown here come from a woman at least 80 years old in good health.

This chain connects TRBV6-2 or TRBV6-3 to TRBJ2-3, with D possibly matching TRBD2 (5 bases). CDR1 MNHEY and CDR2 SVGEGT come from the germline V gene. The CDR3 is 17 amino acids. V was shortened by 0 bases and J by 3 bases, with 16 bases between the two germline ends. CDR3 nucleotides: TGTGCCAGCAGTTACTCGAGGGTTAGCGAAGGTACAGATACGCAGTATTTT. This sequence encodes CASSYSRVSEGTDTQYF.

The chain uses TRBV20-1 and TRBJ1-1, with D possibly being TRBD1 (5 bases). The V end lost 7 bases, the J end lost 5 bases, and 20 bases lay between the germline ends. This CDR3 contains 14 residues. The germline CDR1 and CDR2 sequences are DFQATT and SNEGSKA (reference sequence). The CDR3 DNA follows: TGCAGTGGACGGGGAGGGGACGAGTGGACTGAAGCTTTCTTT. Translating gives CSGRGGDEWTEAFF.

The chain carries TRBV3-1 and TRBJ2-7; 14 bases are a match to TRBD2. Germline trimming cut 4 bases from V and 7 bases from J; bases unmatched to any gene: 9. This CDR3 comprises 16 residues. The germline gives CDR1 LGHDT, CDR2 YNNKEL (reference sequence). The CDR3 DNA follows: TGTGCCAGCAGCCTGGGACTAGCGGGAGCAGGGAATGAGCAGTACTTC. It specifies CASSLGLAGAGNEQYF.

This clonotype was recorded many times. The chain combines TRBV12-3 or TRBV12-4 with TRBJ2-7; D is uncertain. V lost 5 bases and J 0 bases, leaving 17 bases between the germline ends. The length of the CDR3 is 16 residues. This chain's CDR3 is CASSPRRATSSYEQYF. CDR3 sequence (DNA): TGTGCCAGCAGTCCCCGGAGAGCGACGAGCTCCTACGAGCAGTACTTC.

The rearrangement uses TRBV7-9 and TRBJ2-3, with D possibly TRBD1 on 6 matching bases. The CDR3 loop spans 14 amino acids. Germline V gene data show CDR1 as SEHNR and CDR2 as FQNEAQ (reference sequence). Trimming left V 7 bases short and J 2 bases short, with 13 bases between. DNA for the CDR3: TGTGCCAGCACCGCGGACAGCTACACAGATACGCAGTATTTT. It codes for CASTADSYTDTQYF.

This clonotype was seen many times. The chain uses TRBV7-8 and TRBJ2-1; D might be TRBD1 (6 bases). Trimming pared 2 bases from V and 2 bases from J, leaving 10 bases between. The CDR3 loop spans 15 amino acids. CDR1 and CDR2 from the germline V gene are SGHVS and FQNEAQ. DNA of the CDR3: TGTGCCAGCAGCTTACGAGGGGGTCCCTACAATGAGCAGTTCTTC. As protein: CASSLRGGPYNEQFF.

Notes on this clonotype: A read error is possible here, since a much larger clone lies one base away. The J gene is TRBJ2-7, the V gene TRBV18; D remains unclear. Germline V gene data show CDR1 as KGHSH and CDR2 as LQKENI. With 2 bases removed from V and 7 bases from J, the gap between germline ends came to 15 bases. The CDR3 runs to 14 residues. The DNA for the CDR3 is TGTGCCAGCTCACCATCTCGCCTTTACAATGAGCAGTACTTC. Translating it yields CASSPSRLYNEQYF.

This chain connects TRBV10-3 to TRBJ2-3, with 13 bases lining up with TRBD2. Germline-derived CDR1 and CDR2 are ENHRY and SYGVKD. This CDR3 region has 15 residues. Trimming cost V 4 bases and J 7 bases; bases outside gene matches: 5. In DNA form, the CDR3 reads TGTGCCATCAGTGGAACTAGCGGGGGGGCGAATACGCAGTATTTT. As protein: CAISGTSGGANTQYF.

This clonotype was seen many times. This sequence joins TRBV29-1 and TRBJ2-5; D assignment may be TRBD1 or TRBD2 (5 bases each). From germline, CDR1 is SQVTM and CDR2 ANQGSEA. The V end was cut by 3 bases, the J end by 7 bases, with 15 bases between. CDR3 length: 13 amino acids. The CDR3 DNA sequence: TGCAGCGTTGAGGGGGAGTCCCTAGGGACCCAGTACTTC. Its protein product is CSVEGESLGTQYF. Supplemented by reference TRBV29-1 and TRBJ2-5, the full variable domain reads SAVISQKPSRDICQRGTSLTIQCQVDSQVTMMFWYRQQPGQSLTLIATANQGSEATYESGFVIDKFPISRPNLTFSTLTVSNMSPEDSSIYLCSVEGESLGTQYFGPGTRLLVL.

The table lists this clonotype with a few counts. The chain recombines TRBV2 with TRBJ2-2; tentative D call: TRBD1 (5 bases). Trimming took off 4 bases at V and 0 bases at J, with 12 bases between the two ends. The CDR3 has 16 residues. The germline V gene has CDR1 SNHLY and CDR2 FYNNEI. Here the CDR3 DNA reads TGTGCCAGCAGTGTAGACAGTCCCACGAACACCGGGGAGCTGTTTTTT. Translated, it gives CASSVDSPTNTGELFF.

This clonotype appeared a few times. CDR3 bases: TGCGCCAGCAGCTCCGGGCCGGATTATTCACCCCTCCACTTT. Encoded protein: CASSSGPDYSPLHF. The J gene is TRBJ1-6, the V gene TRBV5-1; D gene ambiguous. The ends were cut back, 3 bases at V and 8 bases at J, with 12 bases in the middle. This CDR3 comprises 14 residues. CDR1 and CDR2 (germline): SGHRS, YFSETQ.

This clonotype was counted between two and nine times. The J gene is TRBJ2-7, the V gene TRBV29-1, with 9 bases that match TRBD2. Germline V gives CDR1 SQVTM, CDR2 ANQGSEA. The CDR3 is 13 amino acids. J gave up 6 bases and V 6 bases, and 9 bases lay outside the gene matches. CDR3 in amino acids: CSVLSGGPSEQYF. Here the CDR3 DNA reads TGCAGCGTCCTGAGCGGGGGGCCCTCCGAGCAGTACTTC.

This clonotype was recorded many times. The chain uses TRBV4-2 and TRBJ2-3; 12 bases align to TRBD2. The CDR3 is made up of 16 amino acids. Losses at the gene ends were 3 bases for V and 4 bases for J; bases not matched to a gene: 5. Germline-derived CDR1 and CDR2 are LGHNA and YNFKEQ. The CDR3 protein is CASSHPSGGAADTQYF. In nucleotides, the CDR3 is TGTGCCAGCAGCCACCCTAGCGGGGGGGCCGCAGATACGCAGTATTTT.

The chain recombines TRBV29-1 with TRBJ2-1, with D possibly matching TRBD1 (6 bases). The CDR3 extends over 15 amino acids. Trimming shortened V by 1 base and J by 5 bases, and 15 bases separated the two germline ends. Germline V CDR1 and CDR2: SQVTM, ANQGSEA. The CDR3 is CSVEVPGVSDNEQFF. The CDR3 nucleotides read TGCAGCGTTGAAGTCCCAGGGGTTTCGGACAATGAGCAGTTCTTC.

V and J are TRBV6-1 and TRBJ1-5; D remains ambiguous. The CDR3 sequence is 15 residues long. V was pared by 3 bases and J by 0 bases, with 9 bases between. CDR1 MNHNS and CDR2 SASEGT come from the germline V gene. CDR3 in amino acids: CASSESGYSNQPQHF. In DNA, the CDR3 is TGTGCCAGCAGTGAGTCGGGTTATAGCAATCAGCCCCAGCATTTT.

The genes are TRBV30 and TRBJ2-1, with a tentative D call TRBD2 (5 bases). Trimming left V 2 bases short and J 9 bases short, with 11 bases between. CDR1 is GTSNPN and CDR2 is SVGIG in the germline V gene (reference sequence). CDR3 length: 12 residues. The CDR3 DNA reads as TGTGCCTGGAGTCAACTAGTCAGTGAGCAGTTCTTC. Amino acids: CAWSQLVSEQFF.

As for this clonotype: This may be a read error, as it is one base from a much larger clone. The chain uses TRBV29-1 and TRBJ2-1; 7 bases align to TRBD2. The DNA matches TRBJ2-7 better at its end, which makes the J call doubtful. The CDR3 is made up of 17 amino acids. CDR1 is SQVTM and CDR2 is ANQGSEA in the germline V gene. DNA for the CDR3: TGCAGCGCCAAGCGGGACCGCTGGGTAGGCTCCTACAATGAGCAGTACTTC. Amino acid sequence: CSAKRDRWVGSYNEQYF.

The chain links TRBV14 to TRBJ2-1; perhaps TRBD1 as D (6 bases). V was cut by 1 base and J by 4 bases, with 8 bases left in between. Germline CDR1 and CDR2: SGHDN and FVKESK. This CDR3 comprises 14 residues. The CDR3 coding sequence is TGTGCCAGCAGCCAAGGGGGGCCGTACAATGAGCAGTTCTTC. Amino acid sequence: CASSQGGPYNEQFF.

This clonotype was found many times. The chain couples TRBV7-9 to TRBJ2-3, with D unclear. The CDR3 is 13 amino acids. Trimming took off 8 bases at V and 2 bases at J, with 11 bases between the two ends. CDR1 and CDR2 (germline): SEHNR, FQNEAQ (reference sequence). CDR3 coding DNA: TGTGCCAGCTTACAGCAGGCCACAGATACGCAGTATTTT. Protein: CASLQQATDTQYF.

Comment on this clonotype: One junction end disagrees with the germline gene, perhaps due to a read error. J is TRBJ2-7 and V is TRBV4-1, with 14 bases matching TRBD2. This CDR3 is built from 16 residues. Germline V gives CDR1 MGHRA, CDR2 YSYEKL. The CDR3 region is CASSQGTSGGSYEQNF. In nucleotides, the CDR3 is TGCGCCAGCAGCCAGGGGACTAGCGGGGGCTCCTACGAGCAGAACTTC.